This T cell receptor beta chain originates from a study of OX40 agonist ivuxolimab in advanced cancers. The wider study: It was permissible to have had prior anti-PD-1, anti-PD-L1 or anti-CTLA-4 therapy, and about 40% had some. Partial responses occurred in three patients (one hepatocellular carcinoma, two cutaneous melanoma).

Study results and limitations: Averaging showed that CD8+ T cells had more expanded clones than CD4+ did. Antigens targeted by the expanded peripheral T cells were not determined.

Sequencing used immunoSEQ multiplex PCR; TCRdb keeps in-frame clones, though not all of them. The sample shows around 73,000 clones, about nine tenths of them seen only once. This clone was seen only a few times. Its antigen is still unknown. Per germline, CDR1 LNHDA and CDR2 SQIVND (reference sequence). The V end was cut by 3 bases, the J end by 8 bases, with 16 bases between. The CDR3 consists of 14 residues. This chain joins TRBV19 and TRBJ1-2; D is possibly TRBD1 (5 bases). The specimen comprised CD4+ or CD8+ T cells sorted from blood, sampled in a trial of the OX40 agonist ivuxolimab. This sequence originates from an adult with an advanced solid tumor such as melanoma, head and neck, liver or kidney cancer. CDR3 nucleotides: TGTGCCAGTAGTATCCTCGGCAGGGAGGGAGGCTACACCTTC. Residues: CASSILGREGGYTF. The variable domain in full, with the rest retrieved from reference TRBV19 and TRBJ1-2, is DGGITQSPKYLFRKEGQNVTLSCEQNLNHDAMYWYRQDPGQGLRLIYYSQIVNDFQKGDIAEGYSVSREKKESFPLTVTSAQKNPTAFYLCASSILGREGGYTFGSGTRLTVV.